This T cell receptor (beta chain) was captured by sequencing in a study of blood T cell repertoires in COVID-19. Study-wide context: Samples taken during acute and convalescent COVID-19 were collected in the United States, Italy and Spain. T cells, B-cell-depleted T cells, or PBMCs supplied cDNA or gDNA.

Original data processing: Quantification of nucleated cells was approximated via reference gene primer amplification. Here immunoSEQ multiplex PCR was the method, and the copy in TCRdb shows in-frame clones only, minus some. V, J and clone size derive from that table, while D and trimming were established from the DNA sequence. This table has tens of thousands of clones, 70% to 90% appearing once. Only one count was recorded for this clone. The junction does not match germline at one end; this may be a read error. The CDR3 is 15 amino acids. Germline V CDR1 and CDR2: SSHAT, FNYEAQ (reference sequence).

The sample consisted of peripheral blood. The clonotype comes from a human donor with acute or convalescent COVID-19. The donor label of this sample is uncertain. The chain couples TRBV7-7 to TRBJ2-1; TRBD2 matches 10 bases. Here the CDR3 DNA reads TGTGCTAGCAGCTGGAGCGGGGGGGCCCAAAATGAGCAGTTCTTC. This sequence encodes CASSWSGGAQNEQFF.